The 14 T cell receptor beta chains given below trace back to one sample, sequenced in a study of blood T cell repertoires in COVID-19. Libraries were prepared by immunoSEQ multiplex PCR; TCRdb keeps only in-frame clonotypes and omits some of them. The sample lists roughly 200,000 clones, around four fifths seen once, with 15% to 20% in the top ten. The sample taken for sequencing was peripheral blood. The source is a human donor in a cohort sampled during active COVID-19.

As DNA, the CDR3 is TGTGCCAGCGTACGTTCGGGAAAACTGTTTTTT. Protein product: CASVRSGKLFF. The V call is TRBV11-2, the J call TRBJ1-4; no definite D call. The CDR3 runs to 11 residues. Germline V lookup: CDR1 SGHAT, CDR2 FQNNGV. The V end lost 8 bases, the J end lost 10 bases, and 11 bases lay between the germline ends.

The gene calls are TRBV7-2 and TRBJ2-1, with 9 bases identical to TRBD2. This CDR3 comprises 14 residues. Germline-derived CDR1 and CDR2 are SGHTA and FQGNSA. V lost 8 bases, J lost 5 bases, and 7 bases stayed unmatched. The CDR3 spells CASGSSGVNNEQFF. In DNA form, the CDR3 reads TGTGCCAGCGGTTCTAGCGGGGTAAACAATGAGCAGTTCTTC.

The CDR3 protein is CASTTGGSYNSPLHF. The CDR3 DNA follows: TGTGCCAGCACCACGGGGGGATCCTATAATTCACCCCTCCACTTT. The chain couples TRBV6-5 to TRBJ1-6; weak D call: TRBD1 (5 bases). The germline V and J ends were trimmed by 7 bases and 1 base, with 11 bases remaining between them. Germline V CDR1 and CDR2: MNHEY, SVGAGI. The CDR3 spans 15 residues.

This clone has just a few counts. CDR3 sequence (DNA): TGTGCCAGTAGTGGAATCGCAGGGGTAGTGAACACTGAAGCTTTCTTT. Protein: CASSGIAGVVNTEAFF. This chain uses TRBV19 with TRBJ1-1, with D perhaps matching TRBD1 (6 bases). The V end lost 5 bases, the J end lost 0 bases, and 16 bases lay between the germline ends. Germline CDR1 LNHDA, CDR2 SQIVND (reference sequence). CDR3 length equals 16 residues.

The chain links TRBV9 to TRBJ1-2, with 9 bases matching TRBD1. CDR1 SGDLS and CDR2 YYNGEE come from the germline V gene. The CDR3 has 13 residues. The J segment lost 6 bases and the V segment lost 2 bases, leaving 2 bases of the junction unmatched. The CDR3 region is CASSVGDRDGYTF. The CDR3 DNA reads TGTGCCAGCAGCGTTGGGGACAGGGATGGCTACACCTTC.

This clone occurred once. This CDR3 fails to terminate in the conserved phenylalanine or tryptophan, so it likely reflects a read error. The DNA is omitted, as the CDR3 cannot be located on it reliably, and the CDR3 follows TCRdb's listing. This rearrangement joins TRBV29-1 to TRBJ2-7; the table's TRBD1 call for D was not verified on the DNA. Per germline, CDR1 SQVTM and CDR2 ANQGSEA. The CDR3 length equals 9 residues, ends included. The CDR3 sequence is CSAHGTGLD.

V gene TRBV7-3 combines with J gene TRBJ1-1; 9 bases agree with TRBD1. From germline, CDR1 is SGHTA and CDR2 FQGTGA. V lost 5 bases, J lost 5 bases, and 9 bases stayed unmatched. This CDR3 spans 15 amino acids. Here the CDR3 reads CASSALQGAKTEAFF. The CDR3 nucleotides are TGTGCCAGCAGCGCGTTACAGGGGGCGAAAACTGAAGCTTTCTTT.

The CDR3 DNA follows: TGTGCCAGCTGGCCAGGAAACACCGGGGAGCTGTTTTTT. Its protein is CASWPGNTGELFF. The chain carries TRBV6-5 and TRBJ2-2, with no clear D. The CDR3 has 13 residues. Trimming stripped 8 bases from V and 2 bases from J, with 9 bases between. From germline, CDR1 is MNHEY and CDR2 SVGAGI.

The chain carries TRBV28 and TRBJ1-2; D remains unclear. Trimming took off 3 bases at V and 2 bases at J, with 16 bases between the two ends. Germline assignment: CDR1 MDHEN and CDR2 SYDVKM. The CDR3 sequence is 16 residues long. CDR3 protein: CASSFKSGTGNYGYTF. CDR3 DNA: TGTGCCAGCAGTTTCAAGTCAGGCACGGGGAACTATGGCTACACCTTC.

The genes are TRBV5-1 and TRBJ1-1, with 9 nucleotides matching TRBD1. Germline CDR1 SGHRS, CDR2 YFSETQ. V was pared by 4 bases and J by 5 bases, with 9 bases of the junction left unmatched. CDR3 length: 15 residues. CDR3 protein: CASSILWTGETEAFF. The CDR3 region has the DNA TGCGCCAGCAGCATCTTGTGGACAGGGGAAACTGAAGCTTTCTTT.

The CDR3 is CAWSPGQGNPPLHF. CDR3 bases: TGTGCCTGGAGTCCGGGACAGGGGAATCCACCCCTCCACTTT. The chain links TRBV30 to TRBJ1-6; TRBD1 aligns across 10 bases. Germline CDR1 reads GTSNPN; CDR2 reads SVGIG (reference sequence). The length of the CDR3 is 14 residues. V was clipped by 2 bases and J by 11 bases; unmatched bases: 6.

V usage is TRBV10-2 and J usage is TRBJ2-7; 10 bases match TRBD2. The CDR3 is 14 residues long. Germline trimming cut 5 bases from V and 2 bases from J; bases unmatched to any gene: 3. The germline CDR1 and CDR2 sequences are WSHSY and SAAADI. The CDR3 nucleotides are TGCGCCAGCAGTTCTAGCGGGGGTGCCTACGAGCAGTACGTC. Translation gives CASSSSGGAYEQYV.

This rearrangement joins TRBV25-1 to TRBJ2-5, with TRBD2 as a possible D gene (5 bases). Germline loops: CDR1 MGHDK, CDR2 SYGVNS. The CDR3 has 15 residues. The germline V and J ends were trimmed by 1 base and 4 bases, with 13 bases remaining between them. The CDR3 region has the DNA TGTGCCAGCAGTGAATGGGAGACGGACGGAGAGACCCAGTACTTC. It yields the protein CASSEWETDGETQYF.

V gene TRBV11-2 combines with J gene TRBJ1-2; 10 nucleotides agree with TRBD1. Germline CDR1 SGHAT, CDR2 FQNNGV. This CDR3 region has 15 residues. J lost 6 bases, V lost 1 base, and 5 bases had no gene match. The chain's CDR3 is CASSLVDRGRDGYTF. The CDR3 DNA follows: TGTGCCAGCAGCTTAGTAGACAGGGGGCGGGATGGCTACACCTTC. Full variable domain (rest looked up from reference TRBV11-2 and TRBJ1-2): EAGVAQSPRYKIIEKRQSVAFWCNPISGHATLYWYQQILGQGPKLLIQFQNNGVVDDSQLPKDRFSAERLKGVDSTLKIQPAKLEDSAVYLCASSLVDRGRDGYTFGSGTRLTVV.